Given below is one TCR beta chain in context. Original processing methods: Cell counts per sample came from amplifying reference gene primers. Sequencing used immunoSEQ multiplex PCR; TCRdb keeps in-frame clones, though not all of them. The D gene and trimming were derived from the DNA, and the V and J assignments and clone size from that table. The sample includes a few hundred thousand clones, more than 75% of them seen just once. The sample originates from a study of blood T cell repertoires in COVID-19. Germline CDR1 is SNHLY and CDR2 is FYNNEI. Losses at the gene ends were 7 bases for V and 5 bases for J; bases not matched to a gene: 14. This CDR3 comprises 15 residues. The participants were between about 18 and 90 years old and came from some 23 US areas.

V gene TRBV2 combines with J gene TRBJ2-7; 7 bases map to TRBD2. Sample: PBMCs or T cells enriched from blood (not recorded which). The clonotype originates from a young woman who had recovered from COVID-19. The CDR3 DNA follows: TGTGCCAGCACCCCGGCCGGGACTATTTGGGACGAGCAGTACTTC. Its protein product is CASTPAGTIWDEQYF.